The rows below give T cell receptor beta chains drawn from one sample of a study of blood T cell repertoires in COVID-19. Data came from immunoSEQ multiplex PCR; TCRdb stores just in-frame clones and leaves some out. The sample shows approximately 220,000 clones, 85% to 90% of them seen only once. Input material: PBMCs or T cells enriched from blood (not recorded which). The source is a woman younger than 35 in a cohort exposed to, infected with or recovered from COVID-19 (not recorded which). Both conserved end residues are part of each CDR3. A D gene is named only where the DNA matches it firmly. A row's size may be missing; if present it is once, few, many or a size class.

>.|.|TRBV27|TRBJ1-2
CASSPRGGFYGYTF
TGTGCCAGCAGCCCCAGAGGGGGATTCTATGGCTACACCTTC
>.|.|TRBV7-9|TRBJ1-1
CASSLDGRGTEAFF
TGTGCCAGCAGCTTAGACGGGAGGGGCACTGAAGCTTTCTTT
>.|.|TRBV10-3|TRBJ1-5
CAISDKGKGNQPQHF
TGTGCCATCAGTGATAAGGGGAAGGGCAATCAGCCCCAGCATTTT
>.|TRBD2|TRBV5-5|TRBJ2-1
CASSLFRLAGVSYNEQFF
TGTGCCAGCAGCCTCTTTAGACTAGCGGGAGTGTCCTACAATGAGCAGTTCTTC
>.|.|TRBV3-1/TRBV3-2|TRBJ2-1
CASSLGGRPQFF
TGTGCCAGCAGCTTAGGAGGAAGGCCTCAGTTCTTC
>.|.|TRBV7-8|TRBJ1-2
CASTPHEGWDYGYTF
TGTGCCAGCACCCCCCACGAGGGCTGGGACTATGGCTACACCTTC
>.|.|TRBV7-9|TRBJ1-1
CASKEGMAEAFF
TGTGCCAGTAAGGAGGGAATGGCTGAAGCTTTCTTT
>.|.|TRBV27|TRBJ1-2
CASSLSPGTWGYTF
TGTGCCAGCAGTTTATCTCCCGGGACTTGGGGCTACACCTTC
>.|TRBD1|TRBV6-6|TRBJ2-3
CASSQPPGQLLTDTQYF
TGTGCCAGCAGTCAACCCCCGGGACAGCTTCTCACAGATACGCAGTATTTT
>.|.|TRBV4-1|TRBJ1-6
CASSQADRDYNSPLHF
TGCGCCAGCAGCCAAGCGGACAGAGACTATAATTCACCCCTCCACTTT
>few|TRBD1|TRBV2|TRBJ1-2
CASSPQQGADYGYTF
TGTGCCAGCAGTCCACAGCAGGGGGCGGACTATGGCTACACCTTC
>once|.|TRBV27|TRBJ1-6
CASSLRGQRTSPLHF
TGTGCCAGCAGTTTACGTGGACAGCGTACATCACCCCTCCACTTT
>.|.|TRBV19|TRBJ2-2
CASSIDLLGELFF
TGTGCCAGTAGTATAGATCTCTTGGGGGAGCTGTTTTTT
>.|TRBD1|TRBV13|TRBJ1-6
CASSAGDRGMASPLHF
TGTGCCAGCAGCGCGGGGGACAGGGGAATGGCCTCACCCCTCCACTTT
>.|.|TRBV6-5|TRBJ2-7
CASSGSGYSYEQYF
TGTGCCAGCAGCGGAAGCGGTTACTCCTACGAGCAGTACTTC
>.|TRBD1|TRBV10-3|TRBJ2-2
CAISRYGTGDGELFF
TGTGCCATCAGCAGATACGGGACAGGGGACGGGGAGCTGTTTTTT
>.|TRBD2|TRBV2|TRBJ2-1
CASSEGREGVNEQFF
TGTGCCAGCAGTGAAGGGCGGGAGGGCGTGAATGAGCAGTTCTTC
>.|TRBD1|TRBV5-1|TRBJ1-1
CASSLETGVSTEAFF
TGCGCCAGCAGCTTGGAGACAGGGGTTAGCACTGAAGCTTTCTTT
>.|.|TRBV5-8|TRBJ1-6
CASSLGQRNSPLHF
TGTGCCAGCAGCTTGGGCCAGCGGAATTCACCCCTCCACTTT
>.|TRBD2|TRBV6-4|TRBJ2-1
CASSDLATSGGPNYNEQFF
TGTGCCAGCAGTGACCTAGCGACTAGCGGGGGCCCTAACTACAATGAGCAGTTCTTC
>.|TRBD2|TRBV7-2|TRBJ2-4
CASSLTARREDIQYF
TGTGCCAGCAGCTTAACGGCACGCCGGGAGGACATTCAGTACTTC
>.|.|TRBV15|TRBJ2-3
CATSRGDGGSTDTQYF
TGTGCCACCAGCAGAGGAGACGGAGGGAGCACAGATACGCAGTATTTT
>.|.|TRBV20-1|TRBJ2-3
CSASRDLAGTDTQYF
TGCAGTGCTAGTCGGGATTTAGCGGGCACAGATACGCAGTATTTT
>.|TRBD2|TRBV18|TRBJ2-7
CASSPRGGLAGRGEQYF
TGTGCCAGCTCACCACGGGGGGGACTAGCGGGAAGGGGCGAGCAGTACTTC
>.|TRBD1|TRBV3-1/TRBV3-2|TRBJ1-2
CASSPSTGEYGYTF
TGTGCCAGCAGTCCCTCGACAGGGGAATATGGCTACACCTTC
>.|.|TRBV6-2/TRBV6-3|TRBJ2-1
CASGQILSNEQFF
TGTGCCAGCGGCCAAATCCTAAGCAATGAGCAGTTCTTC
>.|.|TRBV6-5|TRBJ1-2
CASSYVGEDGYTF
TGTGCCAGCAGTTACGTCGGGGAAGATGGCTACACCTTC
>.|TRBD1|TRBV28|TRBJ1-6
CASTLSGTANSPLHF
TGTGCCAGCACCCTATCCGGGACAGCAAATTCACCCCTCCACTTT
>once|TRBD1|TRBV5-1|TRBJ1-1
CASSPGTGFSEAFF
TGCGCCAGCAGCCCCGGGACAGGGTTCTCTGAAGCTTTCTTT
>.|.|TRBV28|TRBJ1-1
CASSLWPEGVNTEAFF
TGTGCCAGCAGTTTATGGCCGGAAGGGGTGAACACTGAAGCTTTCTTT
>.|.|TRBV6-5|TRBJ1-5
CASRDSVESPQHF
TGTGCCAGCAGAGACAGCGTTGAGTCGCCCCAGCATTTT
>.|.|TRBV5-1|TRBJ1-4
CASSFDEKLFF
TGCGCCAGCAGCTTCGATGAAAAACTGTTTTTT
>.|.|TRBV9|TRBJ1-1
CASSTGGYTEAFF
TGTGCCAGCAGCACGGGAGGTTACACTGAAGCTTTCTTT
>.|TRBD1|TRBV19|TRBJ1-2
CASSYLPTGYDNYGYTF
TGTGCCAGTAGTTACCTGCCGACAGGGTACGACAACTATGGCTACACCTTC
>.|.|TRBV4-1|TRBJ1-2
CASSQGHGGPYGYTF
TGCGCCAGCAGCCAAGGGCACGGCGGCCCCTATGGCTACACCTTC
>.|TRBD1|TRBV25-1|TRBJ2-7
CASRTGAGEQYF
TGTGCCAGCAGAACAGGGGCGGGCGAGCAGTACTTC
>.|TRBD1|TRBV29-1|TRBJ2-7
CSVEQTGTGYEQYF
TGCAGCGTTGAACAGACCGGGACAGGCTACGAGCAGTACTTC
>.|TRBD2|TRBV19|TRBJ2-5
CASSITSGDQETQYF
TGTGCCAGTAGTATAACTAGCGGGGATCAAGAGACCCAGTACTTC
>.|TRBD2|TRBV2|TRBJ2-3
CASNFAGGTTDTQYF
TGTGCCAGCAATTTTGCGGGGGGGACCACAGATACGCAGTATTTT
>.|.|TRBV7-9|TRBJ1-2
CASSPPGSNYGYTF
TGTGCCAGCAGTCCCCCGGGTAGTAACTATGGCTACACCTTC
>.|TRBD2|TRBV11-2|TRBJ2-7
CASSIYLAGGDEQYF
TGTGCCAGCAGCATATATCTAGCGGGAGGCGACGAGCAGTACTTC
>.|TRBD1|TRBV12-3/TRBV12-4|TRBJ1-1
CASRQGLSEAFF
TGTGCCAGCCGACAGGGCTTAAGTGAAGCTTTCTTT
>.|TRBD1|TRBV4-2|TRBJ1-6
CASSQAVRTGKSYNSPLHF
TGTGCCAGCAGCCAAGCCGTGAGGACAGGGAAATCCTATAATTCACCCCTCCACTTT
>.|TRBD2|TRBV11-3|TRBJ2-5
CASESSSGPQETQYF
TGTGCCAGCGAAAGTTCTAGCGGTCCCCAAGAGACCCAGTACTTC
>.|TRBD1|TRBV7-2|TRBJ1-6
CASSLVGGQGDSPLHF
TGTGCCAGCAGCTTGGTCGGGGGACAGGGTGATTCACCCCTCCACTTT
>.|TRBD1|TRBV4-1|TRBJ2-3
CASSPSRGQGRADTQYF
TGCGCCAGCAGCCCAAGCCGCGGACAGGGTCGGGCAGATACGCAGTATTTT
>.|.|TRBV7-6|TRBJ2-2
CASSLERGRREKRYGELFF
TGTGCCAGCAGCTTAGAACGGGGAAGGAGGGAGAAGCGGTACGGGGAGCTGTTTTTT
>once|TRBD1|TRBV3-1/TRBV3-2|TRBJ1-3
CASSQDRDRGPTIYF
TGTGCCAGCAGCCAAGACCGGGACAGGGGGCCTACCATATATTTT